These T cell receptor beta chains were read from a single sample in a study of blood T cell repertoires in COVID-19. Clones were read by immunoSEQ multiplex PCR, and TCRdb kept only the in-frame ones, dropping some. The table has roughly 120,000 clones, 60% to 85% seen once. The sample was peripheral blood. The receptors originated from a man between 70 and 80 years old with acute or convalescent COVID-19. Each CDR3 is given with its conserved first and last residue. D genes are given only for firm matches. Rows give clone size only sometimes, using once, few, many, or a class for an expanded clone.

>-|TRBJ2-5|TRBV24-1|TRBD2
CATSPGTSGRVQETQYF
TGTGCCACCAGCCCCGGGACTAGCGGGAGGGTTCAAGAGACCCAGTACTTC
>-|TRBJ2-5|TRBV20-1|TRBD2
CSASRGLAGYQETQYF
TGCAGTGCTAGTAGGGGACTAGCGGGGTACCAAGAGACCCAGTACTTC
>-|TRBJ2-7|TRBV10-3|-
CAISESVSQTDEQYF
TGTGCCATCAGTGAGTCGGTTAGCCAGACGGACGAGCAGTACTTC
>few|TRBJ1-6|TRBV28|-
CASGQGDSPLHF
TGTGCCAGCGGGCAAGGGGATTCACCCCTCCACTTT
>-|TRBJ1-2|TRBV28|-
CASSLPGLPGYGYTF
TGTGCCAGCAGTTTACCAGGACTTCCCGGCTATGGCTACACCTTC
>-|TRBJ2-7|TRBV9|TRBD1
CASSAGQGVASYEQYF
TGTGCCAGCAGCGCCGGACAGGGAGTGGCGTCCTACGAGCAGTACTTC
>-|TRBJ1-2|TRBV14|-
CASSQDLGALNGYTF
TGTGCCAGCAGCCAAGATCTTGGGGCTCTCAATGGCTACACCTTC
>-|TRBJ2-7|TRBV4-1|-
CASSQVGFTEQYF
TGCGCCAGCAGTCAGGTGGGCTTTACCGAGCAGTACTTC
>-|TRBJ1-3|TRBV5-1|TRBD1
CASSTGQGGNTIYF
TGCGCCAGCAGCACGGGACAGGGAGGAAACACCATATATTTT
>few|TRBJ2-7|TRBV6-5|TRBD1
CASRAGTGYYEQYF
TGTGCCAGCAGGGCCGGGACAGGGTACTACGAGCAGTACTTC
>few|TRBJ1-4|TRBV30|-
CAWRGLDSRQSNEKLFF
TGTGCCTGGAGGGGTTTGGACAGTCGACAGTCTAATGAAAAACTGTTTTTT
>-|TRBJ2-1|TRBV7-9|TRBD1
CASSLIVTGRNEQFF
TGTGCCAGCAGCTTAATAGTGACAGGGCGTAATGAGCAGTTCTTC
>once|TRBJ1-1|TRBV7-8|-
CASSLEFGGVNTEAFF
TGTGCCAGCAGCTTAGAATTCGGCGGCGTTAACACTGAAGCTTTCTTT
>few|TRBJ1-2|TRBV7-8|TRBD1
CASSSRQGRVYGYTF
TGTGCCAGCAGCTCCCGACAGGGTCGGGTCTATGGCTACACCTTC
>-|TRBJ2-3|TRBV4-2|TRBD2
CASSRNGGAPTDTQYF
TGTGCCAGCAGCCGGAACGGGGGGGCTCCGACAGATACGCAGTATTTT
>-|TRBJ1-4|TRBV2|-
CASSGGWVATNEKLFF
TGTGCCAGCAGCGGCGGGTGGGTTGCAACTAATGAAAAACTGTTTTTT
>-|TRBJ2-7|TRBV28|TRBD1
CASSYSDRKSSYEQYF
TGTGCCAGCAGTTACTCGGACAGGAAAAGCTCCTACGAGCAGTACTTC
>-|TRBJ2-3|TRBV11-2|-
CASSSRGGRTDTQYF
TGTGCCAGCAGTTCAAGAGGGGGACGCACAGATACGCAGTATTTT
>-|TRBJ2-7|TRBV5-1|-
CASSLGGYEQYF
TGCGCCAGCAGCTTGGGAGGGTACGAGCAGTACTTC
>-|TRBJ2-1|TRBV9|TRBD2
CASSVGSGAYNEQFF
TGTGCCAGCAGCGTAGGGAGCGGGGCCTACAATGAGCAGTTCTTC
>-|TRBJ1-1|TRBV6-5|-
CASRMGENTEAFF
TGTGCCAGCAGGATGGGAGAAAACACTGAAGCTTTCTTT
>-|TRBJ2-7|TRBV3-1/TRBV3-2|-
CASSQTRVLSYEQYF
TGTGCCAGCAGCCAAACTAGGGTCCTCTCCTACGAGCAGTACTTC
>-|TRBJ2-6|TRBV27|-
CASRAQGSGANVLTF
TGTGCCAGCAGGGCACAGGGCTCTGGGGCCAACGTCCTGACTTTC
>-|TRBJ2-7|TRBV11-3|TRBD1
CASIIRQGVYEQYF
TGTGCCAGCATCATCCGACAGGGTGTCTACGAGCAGTACTTC
>-|TRBJ2-2|TRBV18|TRBD2
CASSPPTSVYTGELFF
TGTGCCAGCTCACCACCCACTAGCGTTTACACCGGGGAGCTGTTTTTT
>few|TRBJ2-2|TRBV29-1|-
CSANQGGYTGELFF
TGCAGCGCCAACCAAGGCGGTTACACCGGGGAGCTGTTTTTT
>-|TRBJ1-3|TRBV5-6|TRBD1
CASSLQGALDTIYF
TGTGCCAGCAGCTTACAGGGGGCTCTAGACACCATATATTTT
>-|TRBJ2-1|TRBV9|TRBD1
CASSEPGQGNNEQFF
TGTGCCAGCAGTGAACCGGGACAGGGCAACAATGAGCAGTTCTTC